Below, one T cell receptor beta chain is given with its context. Antigen: not known. The data were taken from a study of shared clonotypes between healthy human individuals. Study conclusions and caveats: It was only blood that was sampled, and tissue repertoires likely differ.

With ten immunoSEQ deep assay plates, unsorted PBMC DNA underwent sequencing. The assay was immunoSEQ multiplex PCR, and TCRdb's table has in-frame clones only and misses some. The data hold about 490,000 clones, with roughly 85% observed a single time. Germline loops: CDR1 SEHNR, CDR2 FQNEAQ (reference sequence). The ends were cut back, 4 bases at V and 4 bases at J, with 17 bases in the middle. This CDR3 region has 15 residues. The chain links TRBV7-9 to TRBJ2-7, with a tentative D call TRBD1 (5 bases). The clonotype was recovered from a woman aged 40 to 50 in good health. Some clones in this sample may be carry-over from other donors' samples. The sample consisted of PBMCs. The CDR3 DNA reads as TGTGCCAGCAGCTCCTCGACAGTGAGCCGATACGAGCAGTACTTC. Amino acid sequence: CASSSSTVSRYEQYF.